This T cell receptor beta chain was sequenced in a study of cytomegalovirus exposure and HLA in healthy donors (dated by TCRdb to the late 2010s). For the wider study: According to an earlier analysis of a few hundred of the donors, about 179 million T cells yielded roughly 110 million unique TCR beta sequences and approximately 300 Gb of sequence data. In addition to the first cohort of several hundred subjects, a separate validation cohort of 120 different subjects was used. Class I and class II HLA loci were covered by the typing at four-digit resolution. The number of donors typed differed by locus, with roughly 620-630 for A, B, C, DRB1 and DQB1, 522 for DQA1, under 610 for DPA1, and around 450 for DPB1. A later analysis re-analyzed previously published TCR beta repertoires from 650 to 800 donors and added high-resolution HLA genotyping to study TCR occurrence patterns. Several DR-DQ haplotypes were treated as single units for association and clustering because of strong linkage in the cohort. The T cell repertoires of 700 or so subjects were profiled by immunosequencing and related to cytomegalovirus serostatus. Every repertoire in the discovery cohort had been generated on one and the same sequencing platform. Among about 370 genotyped donors of the cohort, an average of approximately 240,000 unique TCR beta nucleotide sequences was sequenced per donor, of which roughly 17% were non-productive. The genetic ancestry cluster associated with self-reported Caucasian donors included 81% of the roughly 400 genotyped donors. About 300 gigabases of sequencing data and around 80 million unique TCR sequences made up an early release that covered around 640 HLA-typed donors. A later genetic analysis took genome-wide SNP genotypes for 398 of the 666 donors and used that subset as a discovery cohort. The study combined high-throughput TCR immunosequencing, statistical association of individual TCRs with disease status, and machine learning to predict cytomegalovirus infection status. Donor age, sex, ethnicity and CMV serostatus were compiled together with the repertoire data. Rather than drawing on any new phenotypic data, the later analysis identified candidate immune exposures from TCR beta sequences and the way those sequences occurred across donors. In an earlier analysis of 587 of the donors, high-throughput TCR beta sequencing was used to judge whether each TCR beta V gene segment behaved as functional or pseudogenic. The aim of the study was to test whether cataloging public T cell receptors could identify signatures of past pathogen exposure.

The cohort comprised some 680 healthy bone marrow donors. At the time of sampling, all cohort members were nominally healthy, though unrecorded immune exposures were likely present. The donor tested CMV seropositive and was one of the 289 seropositive cohort members. A peripheral blood sample was provided by each donor, and peripheral blood mononuclear cells were used for TCR beta sequencing. The Qiagen DNeasy Blood Extraction Kit was used to extract genomic DNA from the blood cell samples. Libraries came from the immunoSEQ multiplex PCR assay. The multiplex PCR relied on a mix of 60 forward primers for TCR Vbeta segments and 13 reverse primers for TCR Jbeta segments. Amplification of the CDR3 region of rearranged TCR beta genes was performed with a multiplex PCR assay on genomic DNA. The Illumina HiSeq System was used to sequence the amplified TCR beta libraries as 87-base-pair reads. On the study's bioinformatics: Across the 640 or so repertoires, a later analysis counted some 81 million unique TCR beta chains, roughly 11 million of which were shared by at least two donors. A nearest-neighbor algorithm error-corrected the raw reads and collapsed the reads into unique sequences, merging closely related sequences to remove PCR and sequencing errors. CDR3 sequences were aligned to IMGT reference sequences to assign V, D and J gene segments. For a sequence to be retained, at least a six-nucleotide match to both a V gene segment and a J gene segment was required. A rearrangement was called productive if the CDR3 had no stop codons and remained in frame with V and J, and every other rearrangement was called non-productive. Following IMGT convention, CDR3 was defined as the stretch from the second conserved V-encoded cysteine to the conserved J-encoded phenylalanine. In an earlier analysis of just under 600 of the donors, sequences lacking an unambiguous match to a single V gene segment were excluded. In an earlier analysis of approximately 500 of the donors, a V segment was called functional when productive rearrangements were above 56.7%, and segregating when the standard deviation between donors exceeded 5%. A statistical classification framework was built to diagnose cytomegalovirus status from the catalog of TCR beta chain sequences. V and J gene assignment, in a later analysis, came from comparing TCR nucleotide sequences with IMGT/GENE-DB human TR gene sequences. Using the TCRdist pipeline, a later analysis assigned CDR3 sequences along with most-parsimonious VDJ recombination scenarios. In a later analysis, each TCR beta chain was defined by its CDR3 amino acid sequence together with its V-gene family, and reads without a unique V-gene family were excluded. To address suspected cross-contamination and a sequencing artifact, a later analysis removed several hundred highly shared, low-generation-probability nucleotide sequences. For each public chain, a later analysis derived a clonal expansion index from normalized ranks of inferred template counts within each repertoire. Generation probabilities in a later analysis came from a VDJ recombination model fitted to out-of-frame rearrangements, and those results were checked against IGoR. A later analysis scored TCR-TCR, TCR-HLA and TCR-CMV co-occurrence with hypergeometric tests, applying a repertoire-size bias correction to TCR pairs. To estimate false discovery rates, a later analysis permuted the HLA or CMV assignments 20 times. A later analysis grouped co-occurring TCRs with DBSCAN, adding TCRdist sequence similarity when clustering within HLA-allele-positive subsets. For co-occurrence clustering, repertoires with fewer than 30,000 or more than 120,000 public chains were excluded, along with a handful of repertoires with anomalous nucleotide sharing. TCRdb stores this immuneACCESS table with in-frame sequences only. Part of the clones is absent; in the studies checked, under half of the shortfall reflects unresolved V genes, and no reason is known for the rest. The V and J calls and clone size are taken from that table; D and trimming were inferred from the DNA. The sample includes 300,000 or so clones, with approximately 85% observed a single time. The ten largest make up roughly 2% of the sample.

From its cysteine to its phenylalanine, the CDR3 spans 15 amino acids. This entry keeps only the CDR3 DNA: 45 bases, framed from base 1. From the germline V gene (reference sequence), CDR1 is PRHDT and CDR2 is FYEKMQ. V is clipped by 0 bases and J by 4 bases, and the sequence between their germline boundaries is 10 bases long. With regard to this clone: This clone's antigen is unknown. No quality values exist for individual bases; no much larger clone is one base distant.

Study-wide conclusions, independent of this receptor: The sequencing pipeline was judged likely to have produced a cluster of highly shared sequence variants as a technical artifact. The classifier was reported to diagnose cytomegalovirus status with high specificity and sensitivity in both the original and validation cohorts. In a later analysis, the rate of TCR association differed among HLA loci, with DRB1 alleles having the most associated TCRs and HLA-C alleles having the fewest. Across donors, most TCR sequences were observed very rarely, whereas some public TCRs were present in many individuals. According to a later analysis, parvovirus B19, influenza, CMV and Epstein-Barr virus appeared linked to several top co-occurrence clusters. The earlier analysis of around 600 of the donors excluded around 17 rarely observed V segments, including chromosome 9 orphons, because counts were too low. Only TCR beta chains were sequenced in this cohort, and the absence of alpha or paired-chain data limited detectable features. The authors suggested that the approach could potentially be extended to other disease states and immunological phenotypes. Broadly in line with IMGT annotations, most TCR beta V segments showed up in productive rearrangements about 87% or about 30% of the time in an earlier analysis of 587 of the donors. A later analysis found that HLA-associated TCR beta chains were more clonally expanded and had lower generation probabilities than equally common non-associated chains. Specific HLA alleles were associated with 16,951 TCR beta sequences at a false discovery rate of 0.05 in a later analysis. Linkage disequilibrium might explain the correlated functional status among segregating V segments, but an unknown experimental factor could not be ruled out. Compared with the approximately 720-donor mean, donors in an Asian-associated ancestry cluster had fewer N-insertions in productive TCRs, according to a later genetic analysis. Because HLA typing was unavailable for some donors at each locus, only the typed subset was used in association tests. A further reported finding was that TCR beta sequences accurately predicted the HLA-A and HLA-B alleles for most subjects in the first cohort. According to a later analysis, most CMV-associated TCR beta chains appeared to be HLA-restricted, and the HLA associations seemed to be driven largely by CMV exposure. Because the 87-base-pair reads could not distinguish some IMGT-functional V segments, including TRBV6-2 and TRBV6-3, those segments were excluded. CMV serostatus was the only immune exposure information available for the cohort. V-gene and J-gene trimming of TCR beta chains was associated with a missense DCLRE1C variant in a later genetic analysis, and the association was replicated in an independent cohort. When HLA alleles, especially DR and DQ, strongly co-occurred, TCR associations were difficult to assign to individual alleles. Roughly uniform sequencing depth across donors was assumed in presence/absence analyses, although this assumption may not hold. Three of the identified cytomegalovirus-associated TCR beta chains were confirmed in vitro to be specific for cytomegalovirus antigens. The study listed 164 TCR beta chains as associated with cytomegalovirus.

The rearranged chain carries TRBV13 and TRBJ1-5; the D gene is possibly TRBD1, with 5 bases matching. The receptor was derived from a woman aged 40 to 50 in good health and CMV-seropositive. Material: PBMCs. The CDR3 corresponds to CASSLGQGRNQPQHF. In nucleotide form, the sequence is TGTGCCAGCAGCTTAGGGCAGGGTAGGAATCAGCCCCAGCATTTT.